This T cell receptor beta chain is from a study of identical twins. As regards this clonotype: Its antigen is unknown.

TCRdb re-analysed the 5' RACE reads in MiXCR, keeping a single row per CDR3 protein. The sample shows a few hundred thousand distinct CDR3 sequences, around 9.6% of them seen only once. Germline CDR1 SEHNR, CDR2 FQNEAQ (reference sequence). This CDR3 comprises 14 residues. The V end was cut by 4 bases, the J end by 2 bases, with 12 bases between. Each donor was a healthy Caucasian. Whole-study results and caveats: Low generation-probability sequences were in excess among twin-shared out-of-frame alpha sequences. Within cord blood, abundant beta clonotypes carried fewer insertions, but memory repertoires showed no such trend. Zero-insertion analyses were open to partial confounding by invariant MAIT and iNKT cells.

The same data also contributed to another study, on yellow fever vaccine responses in identical twins.

Sequencing used PBMCs. This chain uses TRBV7-9 with TRBJ2-7; D is unresolved. The clonotype comes from a woman under 30 in good health. CDR3 nucleotide sequence: TGTGCCAGCAGCTCCGGACCCACCACCTACGAGCAGTACTTC. It codes for CASSSGPTTYEQYF.